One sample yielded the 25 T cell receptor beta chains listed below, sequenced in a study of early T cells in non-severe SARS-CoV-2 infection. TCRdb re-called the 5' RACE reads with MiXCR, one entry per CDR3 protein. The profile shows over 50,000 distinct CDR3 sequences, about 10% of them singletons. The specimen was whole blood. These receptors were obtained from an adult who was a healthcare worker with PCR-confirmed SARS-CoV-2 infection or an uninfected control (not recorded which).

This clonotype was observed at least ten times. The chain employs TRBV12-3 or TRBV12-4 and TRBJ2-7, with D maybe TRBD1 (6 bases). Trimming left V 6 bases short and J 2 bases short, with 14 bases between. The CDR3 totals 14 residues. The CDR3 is CASSPRTVPYEQYF. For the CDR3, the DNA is TGTGCCAGCAGCCCCCGGACAGTCCCCTACGAGCAGTACTTC.

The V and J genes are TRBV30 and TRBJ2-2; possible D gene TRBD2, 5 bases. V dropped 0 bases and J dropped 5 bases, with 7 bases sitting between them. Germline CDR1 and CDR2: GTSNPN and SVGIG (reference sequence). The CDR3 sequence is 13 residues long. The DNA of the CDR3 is TGTGCCTGGAGTGTACGAGGGACCGGGGAGCTGTTTTTT. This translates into CAWSVRGTGELFF.

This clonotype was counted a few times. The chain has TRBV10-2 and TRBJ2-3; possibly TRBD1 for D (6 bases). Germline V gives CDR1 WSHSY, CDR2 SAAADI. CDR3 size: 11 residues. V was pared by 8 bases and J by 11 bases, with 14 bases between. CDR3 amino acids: CASSTQGMQYF. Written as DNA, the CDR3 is TGCGCCAGCTCGACACAGGGTATGCAGTATTTT.

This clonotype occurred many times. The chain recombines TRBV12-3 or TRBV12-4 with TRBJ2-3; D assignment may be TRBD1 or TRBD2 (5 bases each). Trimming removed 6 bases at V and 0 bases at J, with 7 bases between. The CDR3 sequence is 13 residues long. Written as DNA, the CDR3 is TGTGCCAGCAGATGGGACAGCACAGATACGCAGTATTTT. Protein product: CASRWDSTDTQYF.

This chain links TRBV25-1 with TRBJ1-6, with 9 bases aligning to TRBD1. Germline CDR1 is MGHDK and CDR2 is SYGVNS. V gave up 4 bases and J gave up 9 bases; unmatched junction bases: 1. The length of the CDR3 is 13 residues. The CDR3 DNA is TGTGCCAGCAGTGTGACAGGGGGTTCACCCCTCCACTTT. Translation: CASSVTGGSPLHF.

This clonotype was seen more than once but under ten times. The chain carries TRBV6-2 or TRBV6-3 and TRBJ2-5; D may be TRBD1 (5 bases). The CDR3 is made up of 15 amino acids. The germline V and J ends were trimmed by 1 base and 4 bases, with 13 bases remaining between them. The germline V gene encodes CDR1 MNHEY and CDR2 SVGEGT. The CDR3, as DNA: TGTGCCAGCAGTTACTTGACAGTCCCCACAGAGACCCAGTACTTC. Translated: CASSYLTVPTETQYF.

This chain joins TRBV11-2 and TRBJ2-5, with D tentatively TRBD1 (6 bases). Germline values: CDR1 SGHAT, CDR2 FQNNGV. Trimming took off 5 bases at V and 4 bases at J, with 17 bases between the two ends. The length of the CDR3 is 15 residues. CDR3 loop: CASSTPTGSRETQYF. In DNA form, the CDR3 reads TGTGCCAGCAGCACCCCAACAGGGTCCCGAGAGACCCAGTACTTC.

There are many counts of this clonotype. CDR3: CASSEAETGELFF. CDR3 sequence (DNA): TGTGCCAGCAGTGAAGCGGAAACCGGGGAGCTGTTTTTT. This chain connects TRBV6-1 to TRBJ2-2; D remains ambiguous. V dropped 0 bases and J dropped 5 bases, with 4 bases sitting between them. Germline loops: CDR1 MNHNS, CDR2 SASEGT. The length of the CDR3 is 13 residues.

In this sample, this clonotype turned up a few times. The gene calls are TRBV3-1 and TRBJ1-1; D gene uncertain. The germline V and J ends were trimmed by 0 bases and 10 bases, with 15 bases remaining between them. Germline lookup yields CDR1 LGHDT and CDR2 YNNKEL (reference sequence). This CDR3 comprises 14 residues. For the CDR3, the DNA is TGTGCCAGCAGCCAAGATACGGTCCCGTTTAGAGCTTTCTTT. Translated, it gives CASSQDTVPFRAFF.

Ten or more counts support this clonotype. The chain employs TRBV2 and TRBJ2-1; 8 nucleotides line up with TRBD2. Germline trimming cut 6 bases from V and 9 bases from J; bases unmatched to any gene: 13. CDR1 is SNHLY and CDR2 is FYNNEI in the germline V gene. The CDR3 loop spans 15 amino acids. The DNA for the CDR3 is TGTGCCAGCAGCGCTACCCCCGGGACTAGACGTGAGCAGTTCTTC. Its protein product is CASSATPGTRREQFF.

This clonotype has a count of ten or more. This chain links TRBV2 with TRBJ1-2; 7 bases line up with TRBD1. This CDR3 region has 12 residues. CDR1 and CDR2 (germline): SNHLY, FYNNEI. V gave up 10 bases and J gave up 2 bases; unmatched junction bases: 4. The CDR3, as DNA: TGTGCCACCCTGGGACAGAACTATGGCTACACCTTC. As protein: CATLGQNYGYTF.

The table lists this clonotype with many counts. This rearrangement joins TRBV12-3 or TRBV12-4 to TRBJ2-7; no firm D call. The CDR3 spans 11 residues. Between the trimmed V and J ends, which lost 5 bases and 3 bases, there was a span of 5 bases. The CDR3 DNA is TGTGCCAGCAGTAATCGCTACGAGCAGTACTTC. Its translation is CASSNRYEQYF.

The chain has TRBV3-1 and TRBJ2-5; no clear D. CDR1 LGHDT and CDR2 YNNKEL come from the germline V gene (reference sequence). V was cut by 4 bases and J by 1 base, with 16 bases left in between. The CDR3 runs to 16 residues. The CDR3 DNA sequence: TGTGCCAGCAGCCCGCACTCCTTAGGCGGCCAAGAGACCCAGTACTTC. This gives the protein CASSPHSLGGQETQYF.

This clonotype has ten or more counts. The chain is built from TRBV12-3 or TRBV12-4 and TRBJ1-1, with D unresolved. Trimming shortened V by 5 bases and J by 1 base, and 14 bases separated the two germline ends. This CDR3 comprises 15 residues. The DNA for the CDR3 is TGTGCCAGCAGTCCAGTTACGGGGAGGAACACTGAAGCTTTCTTT. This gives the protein CASSPVTGRNTEAFF.

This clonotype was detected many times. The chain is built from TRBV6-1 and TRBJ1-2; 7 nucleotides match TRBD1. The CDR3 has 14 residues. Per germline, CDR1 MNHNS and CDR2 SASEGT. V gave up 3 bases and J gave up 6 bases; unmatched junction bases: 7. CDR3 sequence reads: CASSEGGQFDGYTF. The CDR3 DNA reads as TGTGCCAGCAGTGAGGGGGGACAGTTCGATGGCTACACCTTC.

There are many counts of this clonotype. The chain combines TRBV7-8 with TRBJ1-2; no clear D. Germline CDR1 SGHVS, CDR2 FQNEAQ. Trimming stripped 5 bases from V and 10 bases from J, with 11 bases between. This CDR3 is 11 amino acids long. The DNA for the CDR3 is TGTGCCAGCAGCGGCGCGGACCACTACACCTTC. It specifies CASSGADHYTF. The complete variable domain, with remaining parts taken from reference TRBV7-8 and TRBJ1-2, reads GAGVSQSPRYKVAKRGQDVALRCDPISGHVSLFWYQQALGQGPEFLTYFQNEAQLDKSGLPSDRFFAERPEGSVSTLKIQRTQQEDSAVYLCASSGADHYTFGSGTRLTVV.

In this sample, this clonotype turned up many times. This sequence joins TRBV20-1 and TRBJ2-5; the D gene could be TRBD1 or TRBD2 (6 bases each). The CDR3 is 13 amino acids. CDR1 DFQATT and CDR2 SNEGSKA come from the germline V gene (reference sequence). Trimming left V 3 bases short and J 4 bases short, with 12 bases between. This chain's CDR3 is CSARWGALETQYF. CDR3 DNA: TGCAGTGCTAGGTGGGGGGCCCTAGAGACCCAGTACTTC.

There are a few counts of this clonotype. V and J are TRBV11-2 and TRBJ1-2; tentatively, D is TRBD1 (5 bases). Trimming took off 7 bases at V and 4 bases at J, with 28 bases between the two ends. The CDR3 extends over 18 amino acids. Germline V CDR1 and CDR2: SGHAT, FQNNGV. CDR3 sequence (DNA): TGTGCCAGCACCACCCATCGGCAGGGTAGAAGTAGGGGCTATGGCTACACCTTC. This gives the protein CASTTHRQGRSRGYGYTF.

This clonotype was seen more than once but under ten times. CDR3 region: CSVDPLDREQFF. The CDR3 bases are TGCAGCGTTGATCCCCTAGATAGGGAGCAGTTCTTC. V and J are TRBV29-1 and TRBJ2-1; D unclear. With 3 bases removed from V and 10 bases from J, the gap between germline ends came to 13 bases. Per germline, CDR1 SQVTM and CDR2 ANQGSEA. This CDR3 contains 12 residues.

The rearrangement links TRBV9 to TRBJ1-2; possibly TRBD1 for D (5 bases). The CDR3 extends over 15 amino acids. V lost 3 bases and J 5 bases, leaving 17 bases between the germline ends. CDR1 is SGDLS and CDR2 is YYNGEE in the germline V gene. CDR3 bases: TGTGCCAGCAGCGCTGGGAACGACAGACGTTATGGCTACACCTTC. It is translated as CASSAGNDRRYGYTF.

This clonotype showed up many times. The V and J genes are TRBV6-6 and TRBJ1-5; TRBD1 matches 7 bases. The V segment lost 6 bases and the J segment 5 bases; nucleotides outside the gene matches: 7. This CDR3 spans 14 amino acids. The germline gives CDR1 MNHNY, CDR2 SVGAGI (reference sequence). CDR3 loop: CASSWNRGYQPQHF. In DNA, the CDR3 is TGTGCCAGCAGCTGGAACAGGGGCTATCAGCCCCAGCATTTT.

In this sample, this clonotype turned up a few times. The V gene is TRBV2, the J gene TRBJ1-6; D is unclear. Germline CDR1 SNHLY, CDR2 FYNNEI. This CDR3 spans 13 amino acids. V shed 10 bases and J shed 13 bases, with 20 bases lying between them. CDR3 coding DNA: TGTGCCACCCGGGCGGGCCCTGGCCACCCCCTCCACTTT. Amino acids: CATRAGPGHPLHF. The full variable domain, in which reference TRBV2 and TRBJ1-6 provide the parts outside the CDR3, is EPEVTQTPSHQVTQMGQEVILRCVPISNHLYFYWYRQILGQKVEFLVSFYNNEISEKSEIFDDQFSVERPDGSNFTLKIRSTKLEDSAMYFCATRAGPGHPLHFGNGTRLTVT.

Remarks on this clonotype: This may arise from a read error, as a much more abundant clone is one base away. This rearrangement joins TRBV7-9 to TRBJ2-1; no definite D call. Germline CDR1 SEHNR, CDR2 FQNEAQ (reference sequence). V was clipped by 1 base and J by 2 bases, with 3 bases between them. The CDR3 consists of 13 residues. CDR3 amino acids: CASSLVAYNEQFF. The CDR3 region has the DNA TGTGCCAGCAGCTTAGTCGCCTACAATGAGCAGTTCTTC.

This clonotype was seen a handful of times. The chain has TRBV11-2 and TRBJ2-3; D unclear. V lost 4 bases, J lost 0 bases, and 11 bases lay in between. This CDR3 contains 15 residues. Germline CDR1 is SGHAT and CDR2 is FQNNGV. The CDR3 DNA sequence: TGTGCCAGCAGCTCGAGGCGACCAAGCACAGATACGCAGTATTTT. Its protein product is CASSSRRPSTDTQYF.

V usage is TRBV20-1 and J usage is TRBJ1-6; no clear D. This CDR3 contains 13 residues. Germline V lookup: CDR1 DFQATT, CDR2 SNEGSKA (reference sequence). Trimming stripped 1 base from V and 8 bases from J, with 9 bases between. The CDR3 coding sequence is TGCAGTGCTAGAGCCCCACTCGATTCACCCCTCCACTTT. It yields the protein CSARAPLDSPLHF.